Here is one TCR beta chain with its context. Its target is not known. Germline CDR1 is LNHNV and CDR2 is YYDKDF (reference sequence). The CDR3 covers 13 residues. V lost 5 bases to trimming and J lost 4 bases, with 11 bases between them. The sample comes from a study of CD8+CD57+ T cells in acquired aplastic anemia. About the study: Yields of DNA that came from sorted CD4+ and CD8+ cells averaged roughly 3 ug. Study results and limitations: Patients and controls shared twenty-nine CD8+ CDR3 sequences.

Genomic DNA, serving as template, underwent TCR beta VDJ and CDR3 profiling. Each CDR3 protein is one row after TCRdb ran MiXCR on the reads. This table holds 310,000 or so distinct CDR3 sequences, under 60% found once. Patients chosen for sequencing had CD8+CD57+ cells that had expanded, as shown by flow cytometry. Severe acquired aplastic anemia was the diagnosis recorded for all patients. Sampling of blood occurred while the patients had still received no therapy. This sequence joins TRBV15 and TRBJ2-5; D is ambiguous. The source is a human donor with aplastic anemia. Sequencing was carried out using sorted CD4+, CD8+, or CD8+CD57+ T cells (not recorded which) from PBMCs. In DNA, the CDR3 is TGTGCCACCAGCGGCGCGTTGTTAGAGACCCAGTACTTC. Translating gives CATSGALLETQYF.